This T cell receptor beta chain stems from a study of blood T cell repertoires in COVID-19. Study as a whole: Donors in the United States, Italy and Spain gave samples during acute or convalescent COVID-19. From T cells, B-cell-depleted T cells, or PBMCs came the material, which was cDNA or gDNA.

V lost 2 bases to trimming and J lost 2 bases, with 14 bases between them. The CDR3 is 16 residues long. The V gene's germline CDR1 is SGHTS and CDR2 YDEGEE. In the authors' workflow: Nucleated cell counts were estimated from reference gene primer amplification. The table came from immunoSEQ multiplex PCR; TCRdb's copy has only in-frame clones and leaves some out. V and J calls and clone size are given by that table; D and trimming were obtained from the DNA. Of 180,000 or so clones in the sample, roughly 84% were seen once. Cohort assignment relied on participant-reported clinical history. The receptor was derived from a human donor with acute COVID-19. The donor label of this sample is uncertain. Source material: PBMCs or T cells enriched from blood (not recorded which). The chain has TRBV5-8 and TRBJ1-3; D call uncertain. The CDR3 protein is CASSFGGVITGNTIYF. As DNA, the CDR3 is TGTGCCAGCAGCTTCGGCGGGGTAATCACTGGAAACACCATATATTTT.